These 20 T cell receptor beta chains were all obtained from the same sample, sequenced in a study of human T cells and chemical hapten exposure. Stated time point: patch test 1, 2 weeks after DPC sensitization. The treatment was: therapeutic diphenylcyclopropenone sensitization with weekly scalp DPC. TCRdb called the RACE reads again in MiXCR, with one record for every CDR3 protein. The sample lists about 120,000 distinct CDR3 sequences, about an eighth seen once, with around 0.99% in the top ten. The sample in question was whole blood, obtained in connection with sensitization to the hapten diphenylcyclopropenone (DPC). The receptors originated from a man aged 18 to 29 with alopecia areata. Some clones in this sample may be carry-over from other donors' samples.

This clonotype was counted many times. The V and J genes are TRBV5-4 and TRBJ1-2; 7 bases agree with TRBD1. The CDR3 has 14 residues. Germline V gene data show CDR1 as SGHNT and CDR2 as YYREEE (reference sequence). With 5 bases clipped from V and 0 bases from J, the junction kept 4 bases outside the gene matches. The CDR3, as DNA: TGTGCCAGCAGTCAGGGGGTAGCTAACTATGGCTACACCTTC. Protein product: CASSQGVANYGYTF.

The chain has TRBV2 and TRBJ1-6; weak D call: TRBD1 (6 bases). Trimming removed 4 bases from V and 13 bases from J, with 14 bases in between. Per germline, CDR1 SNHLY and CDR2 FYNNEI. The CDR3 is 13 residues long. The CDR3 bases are TGTGCCAGCAGTGCGACAGGATTCTCTCCCCTCCACTTT. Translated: CASSATGFSPLHF. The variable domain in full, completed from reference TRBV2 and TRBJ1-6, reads EPEVTQTPSHQVTQMGQEVILRCVPISNHLYFYWYRQILGQKVEFLVSFYNNEISEKSEIFDDQFSVERPDGSNFTLKIRSTKLEDSAMYFCASSATGFSPLHFGNGTRLTVT.

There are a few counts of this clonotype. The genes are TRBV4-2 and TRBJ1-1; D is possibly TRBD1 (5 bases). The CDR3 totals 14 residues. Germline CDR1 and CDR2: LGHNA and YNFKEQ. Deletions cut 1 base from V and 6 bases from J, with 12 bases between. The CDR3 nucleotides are TGTGCCAGCAGCCAAGGGGGCAGGGCCCCTGAAGCTTTCTTT. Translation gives CASSQGGRAPEAFF.

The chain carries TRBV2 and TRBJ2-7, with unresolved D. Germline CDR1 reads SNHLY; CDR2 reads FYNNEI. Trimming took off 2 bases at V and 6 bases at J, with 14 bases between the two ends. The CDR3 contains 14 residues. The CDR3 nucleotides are TGTGCCAGCAGTGAATCCGGCAGGCGAGGCGAGCAGTACTTC. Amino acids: CASSESGRRGEQYF. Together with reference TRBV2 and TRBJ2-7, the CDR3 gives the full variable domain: EPEVTQTPSHQVTQMGQEVILRCVPISNHLYFYWYRQILGQKVEFLVSFYNNEISEKSEIFDDQFSVERPDGSNFTLKIRSTKLEDSAMYFCASSESGRRGEQYFGPGTRLTVT.

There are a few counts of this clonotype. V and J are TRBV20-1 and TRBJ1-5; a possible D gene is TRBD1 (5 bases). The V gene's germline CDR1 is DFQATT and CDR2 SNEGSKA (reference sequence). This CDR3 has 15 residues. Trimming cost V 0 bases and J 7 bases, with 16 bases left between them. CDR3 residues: CSARDYIGGRQPQHF. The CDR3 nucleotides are TGCAGTGCTAGAGATTACATCGGGGGAAGGCAGCCCCAGCATTTT.

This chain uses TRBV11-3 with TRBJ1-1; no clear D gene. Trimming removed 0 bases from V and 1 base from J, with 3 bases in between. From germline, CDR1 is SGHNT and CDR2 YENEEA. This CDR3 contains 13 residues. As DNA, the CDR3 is TGTGCCAGCAGCTTAGAACAGAACACTGAAGCTTTCTTT. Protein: CASSLEQNTEAFF.

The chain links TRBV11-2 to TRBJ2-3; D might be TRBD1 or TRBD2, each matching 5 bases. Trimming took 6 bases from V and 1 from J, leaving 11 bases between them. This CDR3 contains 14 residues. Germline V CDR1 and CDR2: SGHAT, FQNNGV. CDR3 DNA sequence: TGTGCCAGCAGTTTTGAGGGGCGCACAGATACGCAGTATTTT. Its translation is CASSFEGRTDTQYF.

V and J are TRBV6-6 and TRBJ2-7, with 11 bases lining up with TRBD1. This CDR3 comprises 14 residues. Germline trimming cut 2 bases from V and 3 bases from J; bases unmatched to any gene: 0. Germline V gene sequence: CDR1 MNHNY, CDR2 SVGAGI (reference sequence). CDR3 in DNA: TGTGCCAGCAGTTACGGGACAGGGGGCTACGAGCAGTACGTC. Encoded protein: CASSYGTGGYEQYV.

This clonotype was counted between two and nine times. This CDR3 is CASNSRPLRNNEQYV. CDR3 DNA sequence: TGTGCCAGCAACTCACGGCCCCTAAGGAACAACGAGCAGTACGTC. The V call is TRBV6-5, the J call TRBJ2-7, with D unresolved. Trimming left V 7 bases short and J 5 bases short, with 21 bases between. The germline V gene encodes CDR1 MNHEY and CDR2 SVGAGI. This CDR3 is built from 15 residues.

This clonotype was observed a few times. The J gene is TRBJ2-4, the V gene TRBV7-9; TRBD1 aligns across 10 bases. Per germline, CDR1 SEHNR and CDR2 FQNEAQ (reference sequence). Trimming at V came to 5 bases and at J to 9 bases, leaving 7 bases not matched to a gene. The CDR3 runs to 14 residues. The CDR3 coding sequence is TGTGCCAGCAGCCCGCGGACAGGGGGTCTCATTCAGTACTTC. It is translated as CASSPRTGGLIQYF.

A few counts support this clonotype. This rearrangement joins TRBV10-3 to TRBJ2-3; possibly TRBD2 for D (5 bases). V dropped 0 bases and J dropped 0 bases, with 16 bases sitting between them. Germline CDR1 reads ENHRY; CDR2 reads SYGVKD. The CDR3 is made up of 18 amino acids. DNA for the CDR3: TGTGCCATCAGTGAGTCGTCCCTATTGAGCGGTAGCACAGATACGCAGTATTTT. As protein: CAISESSLLSGSTDTQYF.

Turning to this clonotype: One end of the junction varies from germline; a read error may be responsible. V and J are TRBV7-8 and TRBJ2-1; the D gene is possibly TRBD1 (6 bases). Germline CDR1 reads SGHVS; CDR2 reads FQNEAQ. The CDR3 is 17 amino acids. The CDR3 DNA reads TGTGTCAGCAGCCCAAGGACAGTTCTTAGCTCCTACAATGAGCAGTTCTTC. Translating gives CVSSPRTVLSSYNEQFF.

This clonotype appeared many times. The CDR3 DNA reads as TGTGCCTGGAGTCCAGGCTACGAGCAGTACGTC. Protein sequence: CAWSPGYEQYV. The chain uses TRBV30 and TRBJ2-7, with unresolved D. CDR1 is GTSNPN and CDR2 is SVGIG in the germline V gene (reference sequence). V was trimmed by 2 bases and J by 3 bases, leaving 5 bases between them. The CDR3 is 11 amino acids.

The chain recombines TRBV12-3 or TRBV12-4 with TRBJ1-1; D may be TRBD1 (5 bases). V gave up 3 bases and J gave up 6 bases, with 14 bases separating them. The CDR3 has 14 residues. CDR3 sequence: CASSFLYRGAEAFF. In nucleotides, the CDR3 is TGTGCCAGCAGTTTTTTATATCGGGGCGCTGAAGCTTTCTTT.

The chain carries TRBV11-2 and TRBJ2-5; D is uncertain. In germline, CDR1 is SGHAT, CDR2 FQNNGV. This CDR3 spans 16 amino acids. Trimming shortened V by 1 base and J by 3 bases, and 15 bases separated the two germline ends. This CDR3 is CASSLVPPHREETQYF. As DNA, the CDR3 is TGTGCCAGCAGCTTAGTACCACCGCATAGGGAAGAGACCCAGTACTTC.

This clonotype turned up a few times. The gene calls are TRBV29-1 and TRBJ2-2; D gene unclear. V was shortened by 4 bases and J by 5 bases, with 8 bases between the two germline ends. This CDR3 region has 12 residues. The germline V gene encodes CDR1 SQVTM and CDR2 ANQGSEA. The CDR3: CSVVGSTGELFF. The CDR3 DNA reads TGCAGCGTTGTAGGGTCTACCGGGGAGCTGTTTTTT.

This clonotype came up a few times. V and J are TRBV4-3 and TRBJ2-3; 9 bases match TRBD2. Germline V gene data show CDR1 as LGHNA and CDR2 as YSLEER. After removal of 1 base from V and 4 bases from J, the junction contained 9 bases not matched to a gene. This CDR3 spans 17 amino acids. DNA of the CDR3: TGCGCCAGCAGCCAAGCCGTAGCTAGCGGGGCCCCAGATACGCAGTATTTT. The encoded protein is CASSQAVASGAPDTQYF.

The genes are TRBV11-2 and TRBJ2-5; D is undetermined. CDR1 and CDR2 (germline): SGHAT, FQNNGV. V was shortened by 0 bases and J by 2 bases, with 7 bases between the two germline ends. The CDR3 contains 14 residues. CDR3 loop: CASSLDGRQETQYF. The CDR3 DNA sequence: TGTGCCAGCAGCTTAGACGGTAGACAAGAGACCCAGTACTTC.

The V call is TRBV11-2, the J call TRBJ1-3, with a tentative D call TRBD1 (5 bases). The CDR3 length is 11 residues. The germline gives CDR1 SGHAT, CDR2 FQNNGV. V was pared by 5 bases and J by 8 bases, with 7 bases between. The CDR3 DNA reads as TGTGCCAGCAGCAGGGGTTACACCATATATTTT. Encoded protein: CASSRGYTIYF. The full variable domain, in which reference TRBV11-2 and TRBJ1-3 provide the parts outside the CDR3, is EAGVAQSPRYKIIEKRQSVAFWCNPISGHATLYWYQQILGQGPKLLIQFQNNGVVDDSQLPKDRFSAERLKGVDSTLKIQPAKLEDSAVYLCASSRGYTIYFGEGSWLTVV.

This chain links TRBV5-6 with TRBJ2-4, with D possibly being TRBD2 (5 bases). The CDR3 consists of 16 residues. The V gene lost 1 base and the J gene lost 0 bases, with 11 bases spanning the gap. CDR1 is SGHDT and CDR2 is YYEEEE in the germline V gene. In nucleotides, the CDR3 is TGTGCCAGCAGCTTGCGAGGGTGGGTAGCCAAAAACATTCAGTACTTC. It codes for CASSLRGWVAKNIQYF.